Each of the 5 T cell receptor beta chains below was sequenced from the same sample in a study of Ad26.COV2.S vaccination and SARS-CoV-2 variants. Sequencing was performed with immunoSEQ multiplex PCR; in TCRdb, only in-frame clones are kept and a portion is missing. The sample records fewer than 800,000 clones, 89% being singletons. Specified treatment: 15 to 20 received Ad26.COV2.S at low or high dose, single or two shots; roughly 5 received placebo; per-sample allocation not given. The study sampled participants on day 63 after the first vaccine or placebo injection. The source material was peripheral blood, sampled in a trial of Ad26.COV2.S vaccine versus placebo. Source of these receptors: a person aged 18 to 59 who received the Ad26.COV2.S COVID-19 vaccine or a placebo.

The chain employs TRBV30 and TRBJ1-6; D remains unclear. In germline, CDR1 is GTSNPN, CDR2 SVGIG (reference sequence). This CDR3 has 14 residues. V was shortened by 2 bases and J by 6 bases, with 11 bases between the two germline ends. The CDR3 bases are TGTGCCTGGAGTCCTCGGCAGGCTAATTCACCCCTCCACTTT. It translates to CAWSPRQANSPLHF.

CDR3 in DNA: TGTGCCGGTCCCCATTCGAAAAAGGGTCAGGGCCCCGGGGAGCTGTTTTTT. Protein: CAGPHSKKGQGPGELFF. V gene TRBV21-1 combines with J gene TRBJ2-2; TRBD1 was called by the table and not checked on the DNA. TRBV21-1 is an annotated pseudogene. The CDR3 is 17 residues long.

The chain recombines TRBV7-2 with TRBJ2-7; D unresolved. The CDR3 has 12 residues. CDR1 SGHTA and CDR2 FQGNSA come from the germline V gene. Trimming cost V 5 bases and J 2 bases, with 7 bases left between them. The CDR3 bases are TGTGCCAGCAGCAGGAGAGCCTACGAGCAGTACTTC. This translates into CASSRRAYEQYF. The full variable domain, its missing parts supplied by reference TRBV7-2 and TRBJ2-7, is GAGVSQSPSNKVTEKGKDVELRCDPISGHTALYWYRQSLGQGLEFLIYFQGNSAPDKSGLPSDRFSAERTGGSVSTLTIQRTQQEDSAVYLCASSRRAYEQYFGPGTRLTVT.

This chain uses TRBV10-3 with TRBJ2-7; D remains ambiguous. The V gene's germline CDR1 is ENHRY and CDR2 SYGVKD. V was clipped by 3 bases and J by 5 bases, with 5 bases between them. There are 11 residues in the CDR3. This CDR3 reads CAISEVDEQYF. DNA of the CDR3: TGTGCCATCAGTGAAGTAGACGAGCAGTACTTC.

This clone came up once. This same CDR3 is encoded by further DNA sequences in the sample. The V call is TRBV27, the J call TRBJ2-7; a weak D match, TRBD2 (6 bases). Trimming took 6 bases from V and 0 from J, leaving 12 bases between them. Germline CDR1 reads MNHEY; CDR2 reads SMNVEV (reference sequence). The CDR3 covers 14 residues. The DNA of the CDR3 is TGTGCCAGCAGCTTGACTAGATCCTCCTACGAGCAGTACTTC. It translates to CASSLTRSSYEQYF.